Listed here are 30 T cell receptor beta chains from one sample, sequenced in a study of STAT5B mutations in CD4+ large granular lymphocyte leukemia. The assay was immunoSEQ multiplex PCR, and TCRdb's table has in-frame clones only and misses some. The sample lists about 3,500 clones, over 75% occurring once. Sequencing input: CD4+ T cells from blood buffy coats. These receptors were taken from a human donor in good health.

The chain carries TRBV25-1 and TRBJ2-7; 12 bases are a match to TRBD2. After removal of 5 bases from V and 1 base from J, the junction contained 3 bases not matched to a gene. The CDR3 is 15 residues long. Germline V gene data show CDR1 as MGHDK and CDR2 as SYGVNS. The CDR3 protein is CASSYGTSGSYEQYF. CDR3 coding DNA: TGTGCCAGCAGTTATGGGACTAGCGGGTCCTACGAGCAGTACTTC.

This chain uses TRBV7-2 with TRBJ2-7; 9 bases are shared with TRBD2. This CDR3 contains 14 residues. Germline V gene sequence: CDR1 SGHTA, CDR2 FQGNSA. The J segment lost 4 bases and the V segment lost 0 bases, leaving 1 base of the junction unmatched. CDR3 nucleotides: TGTGCCAGCAGCTTAGCGGGACTAGCTTACGAGCAGTACTTC. This encodes CASSLAGLAYEQYF.

The rearrangement uses TRBV27 and TRBJ2-3, with 10 bases aligning to TRBD2. The CDR3 is 15 residues long. Trimming cost V 4 bases and J 4 bases; bases outside gene matches: 5. Germline lookup yields CDR1 MNHEY and CDR2 SMNVEV (reference sequence). CDR3: CASSSFGLAADTQYF. Written as DNA, the CDR3 is TGTGCCAGCAGTTCCTTCGGACTAGCGGCAGATACGCAGTATTTT.

V and J are TRBV6-6 and TRBJ2-7, with D maybe TRBD2 (6 bases). The CDR3 is 14 amino acids. With 7 bases removed from V and 2 bases from J, the gap between germline ends came to 15 bases. CDR1 is MNHNY, CDR2 SVGAGI, per germline (reference sequence). The CDR3 here is CASTTGVGTYEQYF. The DNA for the CDR3 is TGTGCCAGCACCACGGGAGTCGGAACCTACGAGCAGTACTTC.

This chain connects TRBV4-1 to TRBJ2-7; 8 bases map to TRBD2. Germline values: CDR1 MGHRA, CDR2 YSYEKL. V dropped 1 base and J dropped 2; count of bases not matched to a gene: 4. The CDR3 runs to 15 residues. The CDR3 reads CASSQVAGGPYEQYF. In nucleotides, the CDR3 is TGCGCCAGCAGCCAAGTGGCGGGAGGTCCCTACGAGCAGTACTTC.

The chain uses TRBV27 and TRBJ2-5; 8 nucleotides line up with TRBD2. The assigned J gene may be wrong: the sequence end matches TRBJ2-7 better. The CDR3 has 13 amino acids. The germline V gene has CDR1 MNHEY and CDR2 SMNVEV (reference sequence). DNA of the CDR3: TGTGCCACGTCAGGGACTAGCTCCTACGAGCAGTACTTC. It encodes CATSGTSSYEQYF.

The V and J genes are TRBV28 and TRBJ2-7; a possible D gene is TRBD2 (6 bases). V lost 6 bases, J lost 4 bases, and 16 bases lay in between. This CDR3 is built from 14 residues. Germline CDR1 and CDR2: MDHEN and SYDVKM. The CDR3 spells CASRSPGSGYEQYF. CDR3 nucleotide sequence: TGTGCCAGCAGATCCCCGGGTAGCGGATACGAGCAGTACTTC. Full variable domain (outside the CDR3, taken from reference TRBV28 and TRBJ2-7): DVKVTQSSRYLVKRTGEKVFLECVQDMDHENMFWYRQDPGLGLRLIYFSYDVKMKEKGDIPEGYSVSREKKERFSLILESASTNQTSMYLCASRSPGSGYEQYFGPGTRLTVT.

The chain is built from TRBV27 and TRBJ2-1; D tentatively fits TRBD1 or TRBD2 (5 bases each). Germline V gene data show CDR1 as MNHEY and CDR2 as SMNVEV (reference sequence). Trimming pared 3 bases from V and 1 base from J, leaving 7 bases between. This CDR3 comprises 14 residues. The CDR3 loop is CASSLRGSYNEQFF. The CDR3 DNA sequence: TGTGCCAGCAGTTTGAGGGGATCCTACAATGAGCAGTTCTTC.

This chain joins TRBV6-4 and TRBJ2-5, with a weak D call TRBD2 (6 bases). CDR3 length: 15 amino acids. Germline CDR1 MRHNA, CDR2 SNTAGT. V was clipped by 6 bases and J by 4 bases, with 18 bases between them. The CDR3 DNA sequence: TGTGCCAGCAGCCAATATGGCGGGGTTTTAGAGACCCAGTACTTC. As protein: CASSQYGGVLETQYF.

This chain uses TRBV27 with TRBJ2-7; the D gene is possibly TRBD1 (5 bases). V dropped 0 bases and J dropped 4 bases, with 10 bases sitting between them. The CDR3 totals 14 residues. Germline V gives CDR1 MNHEY, CDR2 SMNVEV (reference sequence). This chain's CDR3 is CASSLSDRSYEQYF. The CDR3 DNA reads TGTGCCAGCAGTTTATCCGACAGAAGTTACGAGCAGTACTTC.

J is TRBJ2-7 and V is TRBV18; 8 bases map to TRBD1. The CDR3 length is 16 residues. V lost 3 bases to trimming and J lost 6 bases; unmatched junction nucleotides: 13. Germline CDR1 and CDR2: KGHSH and LQKENI. The CDR3 protein is CASSPSDRVGSLEQYF. CDR3 bases: TGTGCCAGCTCACCCTCGGACAGGGTTGGATCGCTCGAGCAGTACTTC.

The rearrangement links TRBV15 to TRBJ1-4, with no clear D. Germline V CDR1 and CDR2: LNHNV, YYDKDF (reference sequence). The V gene lost 5 bases and the J gene lost 8 bases, with 9 bases spanning the gap. This CDR3 spans 12 amino acids. CDR3 sequence: CATSVGSEKLFF. The CDR3 DNA reads as TGTGCCACCAGCGTAGGGTCCGAAAAACTGTTTTTT.

The rearrangement uses TRBV7-9 and TRBJ2-3; 9 nucleotides match TRBD1. The V segment lost 4 bases and the J segment 5 bases; nucleotides outside the gene matches: 7. Germline V CDR1 and CDR2: SEHNR, FQNEAQ (reference sequence). CDR3 length equals 15 residues. In DNA, the CDR3 is TGTGCCAGCAGCTCTCCGGGACAGGGCGTAGATACGCAGTATTTT. Residues: CASSSPGQGVDTQYF.

The CDR3 DNA reads TGTGCCTGGAGCCCCCTAGCGGGAAGGAGCTACGAGCAGTACTTC. Protein product: CAWSPLAGRSYEQYF. The gene calls are TRBV30 and TRBJ2-7; 9 nucleotides align to TRBD2. This CDR3 comprises 15 residues. Germline assignment: CDR1 GTSNPN and CDR2 SVGIG (reference sequence). V shed 3 bases, J shed 3 bases, and the junction held 9 bases outside the gene matches.

The sample holds a few counts of this clone. This chain uses TRBV28 with TRBJ2-7; D is uncertain. The CDR3 is made up of 12 amino acids. The germline V gene encodes CDR1 MDHEN and CDR2 SYDVKM. V was clipped by 2 bases and J by 6 bases, with 8 bases between them. CDR3 DNA sequence: TGTGCCAGCAGTTTACCGAATAGCGAGCAGTACTTC. It specifies CASSLPNSEQYF.

The rearrangement uses TRBV27 and TRBJ2-5; possible D gene TRBD2, 6 bases. The closer fit of TRBJ2-7 to the DNA end suggests the J call may be wrong. Germline V gene data show CDR1 as MNHEY and CDR2 as SMNVEV (reference sequence). The CDR3 consists of 14 residues. The CDR3 loop reads CARRIGTGVYEQYF. CDR3 bases: TGTGCCAGGAGAATCGGGACGGGAGTCTACGAGCAGTACTTC.

The chain combines TRBV5-6 with TRBJ2-3; no clear D. This CDR3 contains 14 residues. Germline V gives CDR1 SGHDT, CDR2 YYEEEE. Trimming stripped 4 bases from V and 0 bases from J, with 9 bases between. The CDR3 DNA is TGTGCCAGCAGCAACAGCCCTAGCACAGATACGCAGTATTTT. Protein sequence: CASSNSPSTDTQYF.

This clone appeared a single time. The V and J genes are TRBV11-2 and TRBJ2-1, with 8 bases fitting TRBD2. The CDR3 has 14 residues. Germline trimming cut 8 bases from V and 4 bases from J; bases unmatched to any gene: 7. Germline V gives CDR1 SGHAT, CDR2 FQNNGV. CDR3 in DNA: TGTGCCAGCCGACTACTAGCGGAATACAATGAGCAGTTCTTC. Amino acids: CASRLLAEYNEQFF.

This sequence joins TRBV5-1 and TRBJ2-1; 7 bases agree with TRBD2. CDR3 length equals 12 residues. Germline values: CDR1 SGHRS, CDR2 YFSETQ. The V and J ends lost 4 bases and 9 bases, in that order; junction bases with no gene match: 4. CDR3 loop: CASSAGVGEQFF. In DNA form, the CDR3 reads TGCGCCAGCAGCGCGGGGGTAGGTGAGCAGTTCTTC.

This clone was observed a few times. The chain couples TRBV15 to TRBJ1-1, with D possibly matching TRBD1 (5 bases). This CDR3 has 13 residues. Germline V gives CDR1 LNHNV, CDR2 YYDKDF (reference sequence). V lost 4 bases to trimming and J lost 3 bases, with 9 bases between them. The chain's CDR3 is CATSTVGDTEAFF. CDR3 sequence (DNA): TGTGCCACCAGCACGGTGGGGGACACTGAAGCTTTCTTT.

The chain joins TRBV7-5 to TRBJ2-5; TRBD2, the table's D call, lacks a check against the DNA. TRBV7-5 counts as a pseudogene. The CDR3 is made up of 12 amino acids. CDR3 sequence: CASSLAEETQYF. The DNA of the CDR3 is TGTGCCAGCAGCTTAGCGGAAGAGACCCAGTACTTC.

V gene TRBV28 combines with J gene TRBJ2-7; 11 bases map to TRBD1. The germline CDR1 and CDR2 sequences are MDHEN and SYDVKM. J gave up 5 bases and V 2 bases, and 11 bases lay outside the gene matches. The CDR3 contains 17 residues. CDR3 coding DNA: TGTGCCAGCAGTTTACGGAGAAGGGACAGGGGGATCAACGAGCAGTACTTC. Amino acid sequence: CASSLRRRDRGINEQYF.

The DNA of the CDR3 is TGTGCCAGCAGCTTAGATCAGGGGAACACTGAAGCTTTCTTT. Protein product: CASSLDQGNTEAFF. The V call is TRBV11-2, the J call TRBJ1-1, with D perhaps TRBD1 (5 bases). The CDR3 spans 14 residues. The V gene lost 0 bases and the J gene lost 1 base, with 6 bases spanning the gap. CDR1 and CDR2 from the germline V gene are SGHAT and FQNNGV.

V gene TRBV11-2 combines with J gene TRBJ2-1, with 8 bases that match TRBD2. After removal of 2 bases from V and 6 bases from J, the junction contained 9 bases not matched to a gene. CDR3 length: 16 amino acids. The germline V gene has CDR1 SGHAT and CDR2 FQNNGV. The CDR3, as DNA: TGTGCCAGCAGCTTACCCATAGCGGGATCAAGCAATGAGCAGTTCTTC. It codes for CASSLPIAGSSNEQFF.

The chain uses TRBV19 and TRBJ2-4; D could derive from TRBD1 or TRBD2 (5 bases each). Trimming shortened V by 5 bases and J by 7 bases, and 12 bases separated the two germline ends. The CDR3 sequence is 13 residues long. The germline V gene has CDR1 LNHDA and CDR2 SQIVND (reference sequence). The chain's CDR3 is CASSEGLRNIQYF. CDR3 nucleotides: TGTGCCAGTAGTGAGGGGCTCCGGAACATTCAGTACTTC.

The gene calls are TRBV9 and TRBJ2-2; D remains ambiguous. In germline, CDR1 is SGDLS, CDR2 YYNGEE. The CDR3 totals 17 residues. V was trimmed by 4 bases and J by 10 bases, leaving 26 bases between them. In DNA form, the CDR3 reads TGTGCCAGCAGCCTCTCCTCGAGACCCACAAGGAACGCGGAGCTGTTTTTT. Translated: CASSLSSRPTRNAELFF.

This clone was recorded once. The V call is TRBV28, the J call TRBJ2-1; 10 bases are a match to TRBD1. The trim removed 4 bases at V and 4 bases at J, leaving 4 bases unmatched. In germline, CDR1 is MDHEN, CDR2 SYDVKM. This CDR3 comprises 15 residues. CDR3 DNA sequence: TGTGCCAGCAGTTCTCGACAGGGGGCTTACAATGAGCAGTTCTTC. Translation: CASSSRQGAYNEQFF.

This clone was observed a handful of times. The chain couples TRBV7-9 to TRBJ2-5; weak D call: TRBD1 (6 bases). CDR1 is SEHNR, CDR2 FQNEAQ, per germline (reference sequence). The CDR3 loop spans 14 amino acids. Trimming pared 5 bases from V and 6 bases from J, leaving 16 bases between. As DNA, the CDR3 is TGTGCCAGCAGCGGCCTTGTAGGGGGTCAGACCCAGTACTTC. It translates to CASSGLVGGQTQYF.

The gene calls are TRBV27 and TRBJ2-7; the D is unclear. Trimming shortened V by 8 bases and J by 2 bases, and 13 bases separated the two germline ends. Germline V gene lookup returns CDR1 MNHEY and CDR2 SMNVEV (reference sequence). There are 13 residues in the CDR3. The CDR3 DNA reads as TGTGCCAGCTCCCTGGGGAATACCTACGAGCAGTACTTC. As protein: CASSLGNTYEQYF.

This clone came up a few times. The chain has TRBV9 and TRBJ1-4, with 7 bases fitting TRBD1. Unmatched junction bases numbered 4, after V lost 3 bases and J lost 11 bases. Germline V gene lookup returns CDR1 SGDLS and CDR2 YYNGEE. CDR3 length: 12 amino acids. CDR3 amino acids: CASSGDSRKLFF. The CDR3 DNA reads TGTGCCAGCAGCGGGGACAGTAGGAAACTGTTTTTT.